This T cell receptor beta chain is drawn from a study of cytomegalovirus exposure and HLA in healthy donors. Broader study findings: Testing in vitro showed three CMV-associated chains specific for CMV antigens. Reported performance of the classifier showed diagnosis of cytomegalovirus status with high specificity and sensitivity. Subsequent analysis found a tendency for first-cohort TCR clusters to co-occur within the 90 to 150 validation repertoires.

The method was immunoSEQ multiplex PCR; TCRdb's version includes in-frame clones alone and lacks a portion of them. The table lists around 190,000 clones, more than 70% of them singletons. The CDR3 runs to 14 residues. The V end lost 0 bases, the J end lost 7 bases, and 14 bases lay between the germline ends. Germline CDR1 SGDLS, CDR2 YYNGEE. This clone was counted only a few times. What it binds is not known. This TCR came from a young woman in good health and CMV-seronegative. Input material: PBMCs. V usage is TRBV9 and J usage is TRBJ2-7; maybe TRBD2 (5 bases). The CDR3 is CASSVELGSWEQYF. The CDR3 bases are TGTGCCAGCAGCGTAGAGCTTGGGAGCTGGGAGCAGTACTTC.